Each of the 29 T cell receptor beta chains below was sequenced from the same sample in a study of blood T cell repertoires in COVID-19. Sequencing used immunoSEQ multiplex PCR; TCRdb keeps in-frame clones, though not all of them. This sample has 100,000 to 150,000 clones; approximately 80% occur once, and the top ten carry more than 20%. The sample comprised peripheral blood. These receptors originate from a human donor in a cohort sampled during active COVID-19.

This clone was detected a few times. The V call is TRBV7-2, the J call TRBJ1-2; unclear D gene. CDR1 and CDR2 from the germline V gene are SGHTA and FQGNSA. V lost 1 base, J lost 0 bases, and 12 bases lay in between. CDR3 length equals 16 residues. The CDR3 reads CASSLGWGEANYGYTF. CDR3 coding DNA: TGTGCCAGCAGCTTAGGTTGGGGAGAAGCTAACTATGGCTACACCTTC.

This sequence joins TRBV7-2 and TRBJ1-5, with TRBD1 matching over 8 bases. The CDR3 consists of 14 residues. Germline V CDR1 and CDR2: SGHTA, FQGNSA. Trimming took 5 bases from V and 5 from J; bases not matched to a gene: 5. This chain's CDR3 is CASSNDRGYQPQHF. The CDR3 region has the DNA TGTGCCAGCAGCAATGACAGGGGCTATCAGCCCCAGCATTTT.

This clone has a handful of counts. This chain joins TRBV28 and TRBJ1-5; 8 bases are a match to TRBD1. This CDR3 is built from 15 residues. Germline CDR1 and CDR2: MDHEN and SYDVKM. Losses at the gene ends were 7 bases for V and 2 bases for J; bases not matched to a gene: 7. CDR3: CASNYLDRGNQPQHF. CDR3 bases: TGTGCCAGCAATTACTTGGACAGGGGCAATCAGCCCCAGCATTTT.

The rearrangement links TRBV4-1 to TRBJ2-1; 8 bases are shared with TRBD2. Germline assignment: CDR1 MGHRA and CDR2 YSYEKL. The junction had 7 bases not matched to a gene; V was cut back by 1 base and J by 2 bases. This CDR3 comprises 17 residues. Here the CDR3 DNA reads TGCGCCAGCAGCCAAGGTGCGGGGGGACCTACCTACAATGAGCAGTTCTTC. This translates into CASSQGAGGPTYNEQFF.

CDR3 in DNA: TGCGCCAGCAGCTTGGAGGCAGGGGTCAATGAGCAGTTCTTC. It is translated as CASSLEAGVNEQFF. V is TRBV5-1 and J is TRBJ2-1, with D tentatively TRBD1 (6 bases). The CDR3 is 14 amino acids. V lost 0 bases, J lost 6 bases, and 10 bases lay in between. In germline, CDR1 is SGHRS, CDR2 YFSETQ.

V and J are TRBV6-2 or TRBV6-3 and TRBJ2-2; possible D gene TRBD1, 5 bases. The V gene's germline CDR1 is MNHEY and CDR2 SVGEGT. V lost 5 bases to trimming and J lost 0 bases, with 10 bases between them. The CDR3 contains 15 residues. CDR3 protein: CASSRQRTNTGELFF. In DNA form, the CDR3 reads TGTGCCAGCAGTCGACAGAGAACGAACACCGGGGAGCTGTTTTTT.

The J gene is TRBJ2-1, the V gene TRBV7-6, with a tentative D call TRBD2 (6 bases). The V end lost 5 bases, the J end lost 3 bases, and 17 bases lay between the germline ends. This CDR3 region has 16 residues. CDR1 and CDR2 from the germline V gene are SGHVS and FNYEAQ. Written as DNA, the CDR3 is TGTGCCAGCAGCCGTAATGATGGCGGGGTCTACAATGAGCAGTTCTTC. Amino acids: CASSRNDGGVYNEQFF.

The rearrangement joins TRBV7-3 to TRBJ2-3, with D possibly TRBD2 on 6 matching bases. Germline-derived CDR1 and CDR2 are SGHTA and FQGTGA. The CDR3 loop spans 14 amino acids. V was trimmed by 5 bases and J by 2 bases, leaving 11 bases between them. CDR3 DNA sequence: TGTGCCAGCAGCCCTGGACTATTCACAGATACGCAGTATTTT. This sequence encodes CASSPGLFTDTQYF.

This chain connects TRBV5-6 to TRBJ1-5; tentatively, D is TRBD1 (5 bases). CDR3 length: 15 residues. V was cut by 2 bases and J by 6 bases, with 15 bases left in between. CDR1 is SGHDT and CDR2 is YYEEEE in the germline V gene. The CDR3: CASSLAGGTTQPQHF. CDR3 DNA: TGTGCCAGCAGCTTAGCCGGGGGGACGACTCAGCCCCAGCATTTT.

The chain recombines TRBV6-5 with TRBJ2-7, with 9 bases fitting TRBD1. The CDR3 has 15 residues. The germline CDR1 and CDR2 sequences are MNHEY and SVGAGI. Trimming cost V 0 bases and J 4 bases; bases outside gene matches: 4. CDR3 residues: CASSYSNRGLYEQYF. DNA of the CDR3: TGTGCCAGCAGTTACTCGAACAGGGGGCTATACGAGCAGTACTTC.

The chain is built from TRBV4-2 and TRBJ1-2; 8 bases are a match to TRBD1. Per germline, CDR1 LGHNA and CDR2 YNFKEQ. Trimming took 5 bases from V and 6 from J; bases not matched to a gene: 14. This CDR3 has 16 residues. The CDR3: CASSLNSGQGRDGYTF. The CDR3 DNA reads as TGTGCCAGCAGCTTAAACTCCGGACAGGGCAGGGATGGCTACACCTTC.

The CDR3 loop is CASSVSAGSNQPQHF. CDR3 sequence (DNA): TGTGCCAGCAGCGTATCCGCAGGAAGCAATCAGCCCCAGCATTTT. V gene TRBV9 combines with J gene TRBJ1-5, with D uncertain. V was pared by 1 base and J by 1 base, with 9 bases between. The CDR3 contains 15 residues. In germline, CDR1 is SGDLS, CDR2 YYNGEE. The complete variable domain, with remaining parts taken from reference TRBV9 and TRBJ1-5, reads DSGVTQTPKHLITATGQRVTLRCSPRSGDLSVYWYQQSLDQGLQFLIQYYNGEERAKGNILERFSAQQFPDLHSELNLSSLELGDSALYFCASSVSAGSNQPQHFGDGTRLSIL.

The chain couples TRBV7-2 to TRBJ2-3; 7 bases align to TRBD1. CDR1 is SGHTA and CDR2 is FQGNSA in the germline V gene. Unmatched junction bases numbered 7, after V lost 4 bases and J lost 3 bases. The CDR3 has 15 amino acids. CDR3 nucleotides: TGTGCCAGCAGCTCCCGACAGGGTTGGACAGATACGCAGTATTTT. The encoded protein is CASSSRQGWTDTQYF.

CDR3 sequence (DNA): TGTGCCAGCAGCTTAGGACAGGGTGAGACCCAGTACTTC. Protein sequence: CASSLGQGETQYF. The chain employs TRBV11-3 and TRBJ2-5; 7 nucleotides match TRBD1. Germline V CDR1 and CDR2: SGHNT, YENEEA. With 1 base clipped from V and 5 bases from J, the junction kept 1 base outside the gene matches. The CDR3 is made up of 13 amino acids.

This clone was seen more than once but under ten times. The CDR3 DNA sequence: TGTGCCAGCAGCGAGACAGGGAGGTACGAGCAGTACTTC. It encodes CASSETGRYEQYF. The chain has TRBV21-1 and TRBJ2-7; TRBD1 is taken as the D call from the table, unchecked against the DNA. TRBV21-1 is termed a pseudogene. The length of the CDR3 is 13 residues.

The chain has TRBV6-2 or TRBV6-3 and TRBJ2-1, with 12 positions matching TRBD2. This CDR3 comprises 13 residues. Trimming cost V 0 bases and J 12 bases; bases outside gene matches: 0. The germline V gene encodes CDR1 MNHEY and CDR2 SVGEGT. The CDR3 loop reads CASSYSLAGGQFF. The CDR3 nucleotides read TGTGCCAGCAGTTACTCACTAGCGGGAGGGCAGTTCTTC.

The V call is TRBV28, the J call TRBJ1-1; D remains ambiguous. Trimming cost V 7 bases and J 8 bases, with 17 bases left between them. The CDR3 contains 13 residues. CDR1 is MDHEN and CDR2 is SYDVKM in the germline V gene. The CDR3 sequence is CASNRGGGGEAFF. DNA for the CDR3: TGTGCCAGCAACCGGGGTGGAGGTGGAGAAGCTTTCTTT. Drawing the rest from reference TRBV28 and TRBJ1-1, the complete variable domain is DVKVTQSSRYLVKRTGEKVFLECVQDMDHENMFWYRQDPGLGLRLIYFSYDVKMKEKGDIPEGYSVSREKKERFSLILESASTNQTSMYLCASNRGGGGEAFFGQGTRLTVV.

This rearrangement joins TRBV19 to TRBJ1-1; TRBD1 is a possible D gene (5 bases). With 5 bases removed from V and 3 bases from J, the gap between germline ends came to 10 bases. The CDR3 loop spans 13 amino acids. Germline loops: CDR1 LNHDA, CDR2 SQIVND (reference sequence). This CDR3 reads CASSRTGYTEAFF. The CDR3 nucleotides read TGTGCCAGTAGTCGTACAGGCTACACTGAAGCTTTCTTT.

The chain is built from TRBV27 and TRBJ2-7; 10 positions agree with TRBD1. The ends lost 1 base at V and 2 bases at J; junction bases unmatched: 8. The CDR3 totals 17 residues. Germline V CDR1 and CDR2: MNHEY, SMNVEV (reference sequence). The CDR3 DNA is TGTGCCAGCAGTTTATATACCCCCGACAGGGGGCCCTACGAGCAGTACTTC. Translation: CASSLYTPDRGPYEQYF.

The CDR3 reads CASSSGRASDTQYF. The CDR3 DNA sequence: TGTGCCAGCAGTAGCGGGAGGGCCTCCGATACGCAGTATTTT. The chain has TRBV2 and TRBJ2-3, with 10 bases fitting TRBD2. Germline V gives CDR1 SNHLY, CDR2 FYNNEI. V was pared by 5 bases and J by 6 bases, with 5 bases of the junction left unmatched. The CDR3 consists of 14 residues. The variable domain in full, completed from reference TRBV2 and TRBJ2-3, reads EPEVTQTPSHQVTQMGQEVILRCVPISNHLYFYWYRQILGQKVEFLVSFYNNEISEKSEIFDDQFSVERPDGSNFTLKIRSTKLEDSAMYFCASSSGRASDTQYFGPGTRLTVL.

The rearrangement joins TRBV7-3 to TRBJ2-7, with TRBD1 identical over 9 bases. The ends lost 5 bases at V and 1 base at J; junction bases unmatched: 12. The CDR3 length is 17 residues. The germline gives CDR1 SGHTA, CDR2 FQGTGA. CDR3 bases: TGTGCCAGCAGCCCAGGACAGGGGAACAAAGGGTCCTACGAGCAGTACTTC. It codes for CASSPGQGNKGSYEQYF.

J is TRBJ2-1 and V is TRBV5-5; 10 bases line up with TRBD2. The germline CDR1 and CDR2 sequences are SGHKS and YYEKEE (reference sequence). The V gene end was trimmed by 0 bases and the J gene end by 1 base; junction bases not matched to a gene: 7. This CDR3 is 18 amino acids long. This CDR3 reads CASSLDGKAGGSYNEQFF. The CDR3 nucleotides are TGTGCCAGCAGCTTGGATGGGAAAGCGGGAGGGTCCTACAATGAGCAGTTCTTC.

The genes are TRBV3-1 (or the pseudogene TRBV3-2) and TRBJ1-5; D call uncertain. The V gene's germline CDR1 is LGHDT and CDR2 YNNKEL (reference sequence). The V end lost 0 bases, the J end lost 10 bases, and 13 bases lay between the germline ends. CDR3 size: 14 residues. CDR3 nucleotide sequence: TGTGCCAGCAGCCAAGATGAGGGCGTTGGACCCCAGCATTTT. Translating it yields CASSQDEGVGPQHF.

The genes are TRBV4-3 and TRBJ2-2, with 7 nucleotides matching TRBD1. The CDR3 has 15 amino acids. The ends lost 9 bases at V and 8 bases at J; junction bases unmatched: 15. Germline V gene data show CDR1 as LGHNA and CDR2 as YSLEER. As DNA, the CDR3 is TGCGCCAGTACAGGGGAGAGATGGGAAGCTGGGGAGCTGTTTTTT. Protein sequence: CASTGERWEAGELFF.

The gene calls are TRBV25-1 and TRBJ2-3; 10 bases fit TRBD1. Germline V CDR1 and CDR2: MGHDK, SYGVNS. V was pared by 7 bases and J by 3 bases, with 7 bases of the junction left unmatched. The CDR3 covers 15 residues. The CDR3 DNA reads as TGTGCCAGCACCCGGACAGGGGGTATGACAGATACGCAGTATTTT. Its translation: CASTRTGGMTDTQYF.

The chain links TRBV30 to TRBJ2-7; 7 nucleotides align to TRBD2. With V trimmed by 1 base and J by 3 bases, 9 bases remained unmatched. The V gene's germline CDR1 is GTSNPN and CDR2 SVGIG (reference sequence). This CDR3 contains 15 residues. The CDR3 loop reads CAWSGAGLPGYEQYF. The CDR3 region has the DNA TGTGCCTGGAGTGGTGCGGGACTACCTGGCTACGAGCAGTACTTC.

The genes are TRBV6-5 and TRBJ1-5; 12 bases match TRBD1. This CDR3 is built from 14 residues. Germline CDR1 MNHEY, CDR2 SVGAGI. Germline trimming cut 6 bases from V and 6 bases from J; bases unmatched to any gene: 3. CDR3 DNA: TGTGCCAGCAGCGGGACAGGGGGCAGTCAGCCCCAGCATTTT. Its translation: CASSGTGGSQPQHF.

V is TRBV2 and J is TRBJ2-7, with 7 bases fitting TRBD1. The CDR3 length is 13 residues. CDR1 SNHLY and CDR2 FYNNEI come from the germline V gene. V was clipped by 6 bases and J by 7 bases; unmatched bases: 9. The CDR3 region is CASSGTARGEQYF. For the CDR3, the DNA is TGTGCCAGCAGCGGGACAGCCCGCGGGGAGCAGTACTTC.

This chain connects TRBV2 to TRBJ2-5, with TRBD1 as a possible D gene (5 bases). CDR1 and CDR2 (germline): SNHLY, FYNNEI. Trimming cost V 3 bases and J 6 bases, with 14 bases left between them. The CDR3 contains 14 residues. The CDR3 here is CASSDYSGLQTQYF. DNA for the CDR3: TGTGCCAGCAGTGACTATTCAGGGCTCCAGACCCAGTACTTC.